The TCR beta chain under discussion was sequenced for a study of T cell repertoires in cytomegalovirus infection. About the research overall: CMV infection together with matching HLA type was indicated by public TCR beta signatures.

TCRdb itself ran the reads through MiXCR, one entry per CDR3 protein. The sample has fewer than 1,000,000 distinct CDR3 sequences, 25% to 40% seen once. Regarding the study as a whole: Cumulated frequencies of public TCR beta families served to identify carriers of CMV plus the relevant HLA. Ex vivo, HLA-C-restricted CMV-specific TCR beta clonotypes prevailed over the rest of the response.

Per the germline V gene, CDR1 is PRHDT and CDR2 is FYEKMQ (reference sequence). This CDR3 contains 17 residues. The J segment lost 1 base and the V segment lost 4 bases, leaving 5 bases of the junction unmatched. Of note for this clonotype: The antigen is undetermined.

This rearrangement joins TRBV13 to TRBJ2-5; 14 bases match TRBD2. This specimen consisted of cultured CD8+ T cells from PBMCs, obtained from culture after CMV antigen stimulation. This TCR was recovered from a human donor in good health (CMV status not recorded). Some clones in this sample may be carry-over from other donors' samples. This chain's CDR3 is CASSSGLAGATQETQYF. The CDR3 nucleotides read TGTGCCAGCAGCTCGGGACTAGCGGGGGCTACCCAAGAGACCCAGTACTTC.